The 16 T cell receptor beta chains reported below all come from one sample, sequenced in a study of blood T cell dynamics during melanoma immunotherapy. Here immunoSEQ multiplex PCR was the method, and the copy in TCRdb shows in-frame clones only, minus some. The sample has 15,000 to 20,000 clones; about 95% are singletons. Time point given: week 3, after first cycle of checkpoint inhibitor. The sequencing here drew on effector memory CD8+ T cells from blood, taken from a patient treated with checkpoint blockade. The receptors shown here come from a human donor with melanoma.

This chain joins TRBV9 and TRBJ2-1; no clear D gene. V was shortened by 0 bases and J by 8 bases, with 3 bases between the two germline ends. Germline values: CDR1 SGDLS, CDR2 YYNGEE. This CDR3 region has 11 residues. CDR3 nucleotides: TGTGCCAGCAGCGTAGGGTATGAGCAGTTCTTC. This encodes CASSVGYEQFF. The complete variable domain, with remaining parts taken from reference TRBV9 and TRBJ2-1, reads DSGVTQTPKHLITATGQRVTLRCSPRSGDLSVYWYQQSLDQGLQFLIQYYNGEERAKGNILERFSAQQFPDLHSELNLSSLELGDSALYFCASSVGYEQFFGPGTRLTVL.

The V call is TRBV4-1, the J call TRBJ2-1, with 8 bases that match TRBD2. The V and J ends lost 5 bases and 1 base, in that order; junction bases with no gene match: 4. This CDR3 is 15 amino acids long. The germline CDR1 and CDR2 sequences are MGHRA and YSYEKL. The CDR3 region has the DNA TGCGCCAGCAGCTACGAGCGGGAGTCCTACAATGAGCAGTTCTTC. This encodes CASSYERESYNEQFF.

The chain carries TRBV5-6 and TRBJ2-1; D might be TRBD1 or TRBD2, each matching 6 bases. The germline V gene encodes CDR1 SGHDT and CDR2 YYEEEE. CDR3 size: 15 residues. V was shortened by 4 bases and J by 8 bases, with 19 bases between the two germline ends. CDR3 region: CASSARGRPKDEQFF. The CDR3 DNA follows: TGTGCCAGCAGCGCTCGGGGGCGCCCCAAGGATGAGCAGTTCTTC.

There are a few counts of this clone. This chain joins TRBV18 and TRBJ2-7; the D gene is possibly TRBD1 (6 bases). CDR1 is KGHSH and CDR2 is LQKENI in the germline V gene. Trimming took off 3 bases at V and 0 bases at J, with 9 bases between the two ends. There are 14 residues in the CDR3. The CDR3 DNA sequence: TGTGCCAGCTCACCGCAGGGGATCTCCTACGAGCAGTACTTC. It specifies CASSPQGISYEQYF.

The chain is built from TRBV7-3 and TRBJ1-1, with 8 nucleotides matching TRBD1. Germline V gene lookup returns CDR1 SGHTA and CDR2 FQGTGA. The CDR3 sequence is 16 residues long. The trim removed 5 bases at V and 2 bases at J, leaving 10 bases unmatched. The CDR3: CASSATGGAYNTEAFF. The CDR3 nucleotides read TGTGCCAGCAGCGCCACAGGGGGTGCTTATAACACTGAAGCTTTCTTT.

The CDR3 DNA follows: TGCAGCGTGACCGACCCCGGGACAGGGAAAGGCTACACCTTC. This sequence encodes CSVTDPGTGKGYTF. V and J are TRBV29-1 and TRBJ1-2; 9 bases match TRBD1. Trimming removed 6 bases from V and 8 bases from J; junction bases left unmatched: 13. CDR1 is SQVTM and CDR2 is ANQGSEA in the germline V gene. The CDR3 totals 14 residues.

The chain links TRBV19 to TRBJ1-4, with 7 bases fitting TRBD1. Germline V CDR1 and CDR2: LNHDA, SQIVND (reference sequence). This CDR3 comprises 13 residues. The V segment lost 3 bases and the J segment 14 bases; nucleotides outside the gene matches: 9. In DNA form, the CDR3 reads TGTGCCAGTAGTATCATCCGGGACAGTACCCTGTTTTTT. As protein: CASSIIRDSTLFF. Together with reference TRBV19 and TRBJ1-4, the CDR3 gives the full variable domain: DGGITQSPKYLFRKEGQNVTLSCEQNLNHDAMYWYRQDPGQGLRLIYYSQIVNDFQKGDIAEGYSVSREKKESFPLTVTSAQKNPTAFYLCASSIIRDSTLFFGSGTQLSVL.

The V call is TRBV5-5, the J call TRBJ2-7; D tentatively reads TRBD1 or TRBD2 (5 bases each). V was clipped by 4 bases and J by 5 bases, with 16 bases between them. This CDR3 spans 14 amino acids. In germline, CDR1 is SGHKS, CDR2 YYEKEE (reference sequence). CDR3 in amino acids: CASSHALLGDEQYF. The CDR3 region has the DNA TGTGCCAGCAGCCATGCCTTGTTGGGGGACGAGCAGTACTTC.

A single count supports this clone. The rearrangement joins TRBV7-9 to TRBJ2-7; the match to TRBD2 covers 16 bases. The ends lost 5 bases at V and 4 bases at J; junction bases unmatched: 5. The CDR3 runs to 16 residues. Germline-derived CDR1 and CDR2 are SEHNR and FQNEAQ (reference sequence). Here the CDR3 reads CASSRGLAGGPYEQYF. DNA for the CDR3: TGTGCCAGCAGCCGGGGACTAGCGGGAGGGCCGTACGAGCAGTACTTC.

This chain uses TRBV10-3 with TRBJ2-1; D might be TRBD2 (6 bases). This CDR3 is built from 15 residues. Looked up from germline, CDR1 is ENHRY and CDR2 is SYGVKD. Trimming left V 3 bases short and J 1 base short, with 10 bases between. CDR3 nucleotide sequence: TGTGCCATCAGTGAAAGTAGCGGTTCCTACAATGAGCAGTTCTTC. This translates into CAISESSGSYNEQFF.

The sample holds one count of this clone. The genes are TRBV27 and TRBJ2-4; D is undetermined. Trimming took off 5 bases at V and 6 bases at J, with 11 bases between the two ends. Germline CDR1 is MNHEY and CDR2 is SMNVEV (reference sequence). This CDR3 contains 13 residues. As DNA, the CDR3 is TGTGCCAGCAGTCCGTCCCTCCGAAACATTCAGTACTTC. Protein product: CASSPSLRNIQYF.

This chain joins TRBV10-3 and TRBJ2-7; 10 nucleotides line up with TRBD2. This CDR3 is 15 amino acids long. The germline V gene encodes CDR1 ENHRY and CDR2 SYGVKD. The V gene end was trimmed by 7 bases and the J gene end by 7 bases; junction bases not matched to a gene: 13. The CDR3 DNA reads TGTGCCATCACGCTAGAGGCTAGCGGGAGTCGAGAGCAGTACTTC. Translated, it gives CAITLEASGSREQYF.

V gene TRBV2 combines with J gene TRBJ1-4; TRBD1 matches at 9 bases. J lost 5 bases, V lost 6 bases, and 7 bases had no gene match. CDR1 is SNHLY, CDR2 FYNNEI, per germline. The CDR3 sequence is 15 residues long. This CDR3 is CASRRDRAANEKLFF. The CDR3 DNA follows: TGTGCCAGCAGACGGGACAGGGCGGCAAATGAAAAACTGTTTTTT. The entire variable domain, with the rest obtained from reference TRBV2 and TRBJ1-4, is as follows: EPEVTQTPSHQVTQMGQEVILRCVPISNHLYFYWYRQILGQKVEFLVSFYNNEISEKSEIFDDQFSVERPDGSNFTLKIRSTKLEDSAMYFCASRRDRAANEKLFFGSGTQLSVL.

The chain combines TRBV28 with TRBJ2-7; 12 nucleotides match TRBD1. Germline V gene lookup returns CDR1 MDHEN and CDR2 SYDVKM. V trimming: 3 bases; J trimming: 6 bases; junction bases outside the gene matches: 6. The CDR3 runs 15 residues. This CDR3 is CASSFRDRGLGEQYF. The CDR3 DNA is TGTGCCAGCAGTTTTAGGGACAGGGGGCTCGGCGAGCAGTACTTC.

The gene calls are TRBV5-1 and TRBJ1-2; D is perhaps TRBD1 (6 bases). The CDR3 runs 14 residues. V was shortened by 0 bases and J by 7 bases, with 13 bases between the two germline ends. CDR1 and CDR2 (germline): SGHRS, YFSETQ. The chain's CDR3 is CASSLEGGLSGYTF. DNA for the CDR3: TGCGCCAGCAGCTTGGAGGGGGGGCTCTCTGGCTACACCTTC.

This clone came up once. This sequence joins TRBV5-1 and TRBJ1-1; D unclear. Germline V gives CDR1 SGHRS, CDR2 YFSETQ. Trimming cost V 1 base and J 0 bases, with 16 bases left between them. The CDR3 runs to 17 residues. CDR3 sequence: CASSLFGSSDMNTEAFF. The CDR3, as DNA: TGCGCCAGCAGCTTGTTTGGGTCTTCCGATATGAACACTGAAGCTTTCTTT.